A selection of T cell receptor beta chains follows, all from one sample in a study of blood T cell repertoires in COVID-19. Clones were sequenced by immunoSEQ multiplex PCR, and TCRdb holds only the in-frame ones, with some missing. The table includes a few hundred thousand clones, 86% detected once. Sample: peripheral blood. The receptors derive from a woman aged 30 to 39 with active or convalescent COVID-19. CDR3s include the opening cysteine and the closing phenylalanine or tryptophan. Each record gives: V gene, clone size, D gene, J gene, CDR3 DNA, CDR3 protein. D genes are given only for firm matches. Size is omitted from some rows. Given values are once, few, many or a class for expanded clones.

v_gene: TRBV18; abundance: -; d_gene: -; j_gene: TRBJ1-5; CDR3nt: TGTGCCAGCTCCCCCACGGGGTACAATCAGCCCCAGCATTTT; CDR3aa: CASSPTGYNQPQHF
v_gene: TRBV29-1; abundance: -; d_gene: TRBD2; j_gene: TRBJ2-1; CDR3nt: TGCAGCGTTGGGCTAGCGGGGGGGTTTGAGCAGTTCTTC; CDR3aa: CSVGLAGGFEQFF
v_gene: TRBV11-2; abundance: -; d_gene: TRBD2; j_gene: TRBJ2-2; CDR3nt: TGTGCCAGCAGCTTGCCTAGCGGGACCTACACCGGGGAGCTGTTTTTT; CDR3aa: CASSLPSGTYTGELFF
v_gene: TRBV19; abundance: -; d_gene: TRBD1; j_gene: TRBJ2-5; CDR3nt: TGTGCCAGTAGTAAAGGACAGGGGGTAGGAGAGACCCAGTACTTC; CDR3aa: CASSKGQGVGETQYF
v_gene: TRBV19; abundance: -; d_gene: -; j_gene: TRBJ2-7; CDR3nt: TGTGCCAGTAGCGCGGCCGGGGTTCCCTACGAGCAGTACTTC; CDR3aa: CASSAAGVPYEQYF
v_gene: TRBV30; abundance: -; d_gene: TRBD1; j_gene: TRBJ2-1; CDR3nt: TGTGCCTGGTTAAACAGGGGAAATGAGCAGTTCTTC; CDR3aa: CAWLNRGNEQFF
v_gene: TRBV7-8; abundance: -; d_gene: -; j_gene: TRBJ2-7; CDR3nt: TGTGCCAGCAGCTTAGCGACATCCTCGGAGCAGTACTTC; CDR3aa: CASSLATSSEQYF
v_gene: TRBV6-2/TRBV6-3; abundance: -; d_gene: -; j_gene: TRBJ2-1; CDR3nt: TGTGCCAGCAGCCCCAGGGCGGTCTACAATGAGCAGTTCTTC; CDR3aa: CASSPRAVYNEQFF
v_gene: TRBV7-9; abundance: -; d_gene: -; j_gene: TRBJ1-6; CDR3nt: TGTGCCAGCAGCTTAGGAGGCTCCTATAATTCACCCCTCCACTTT; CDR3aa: CASSLGGSYNSPLHF
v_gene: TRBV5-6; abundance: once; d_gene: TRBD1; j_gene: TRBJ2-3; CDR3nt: TGTGCCAGCAGCTTGAGGACAGGTACCTCCTGGACAGATACGCAGTATTTT; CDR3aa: CASSLRTGTSWTDTQYF
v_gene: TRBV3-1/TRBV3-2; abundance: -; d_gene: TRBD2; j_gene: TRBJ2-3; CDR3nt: TGTGCCAGCAGCCAAGGAATACCGCGGGGGGTAGGCACAGATACGCAGTATTTT; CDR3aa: CASSQGIPRGVGTDTQYF
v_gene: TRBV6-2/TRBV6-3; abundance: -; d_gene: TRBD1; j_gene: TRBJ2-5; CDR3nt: TGTGCCAGCAGTTACCGCCCTGACAGGGGACAAGAGACCCAGTACTTC; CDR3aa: CASSYRPDRGQETQYF
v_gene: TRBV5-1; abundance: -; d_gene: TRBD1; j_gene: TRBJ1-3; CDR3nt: TGCGCCAGCAGCTTGATAGGACAGGGGCAGAGAAACACCATATATTTT; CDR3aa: CASSLIGQGQRNTIYF
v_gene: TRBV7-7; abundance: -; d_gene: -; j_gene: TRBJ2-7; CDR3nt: TGTGCTAGCAGCTTGGACAGCGTCGGCGAGCAGTACTTC; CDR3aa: CASSLDSVGEQYF
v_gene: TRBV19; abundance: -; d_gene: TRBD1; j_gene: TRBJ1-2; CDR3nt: TGTGCCAGTAGTATGTCATCGACAGGGGTATGGTATGGCTACACCTTC; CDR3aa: CASSMSSTGVWYGYTF
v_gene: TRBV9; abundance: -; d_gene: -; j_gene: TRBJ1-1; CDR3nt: TGTGCCAGCAGCCCCTTGGGCGGGGCTCAGTCTTTCTTT; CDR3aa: CASSPLGGAQSFF
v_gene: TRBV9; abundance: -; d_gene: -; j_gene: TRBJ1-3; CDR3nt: TGTGCCAGCAGCCTGACTGCTAGCTCTGGAAACACCATATATTTT; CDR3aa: CASSLTASSGNTIYF
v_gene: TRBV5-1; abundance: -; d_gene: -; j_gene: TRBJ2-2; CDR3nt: TGCGCCAGCATGGAGGGGACCGGGGAGCTGTTTTTT; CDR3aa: CASMEGTGELFF
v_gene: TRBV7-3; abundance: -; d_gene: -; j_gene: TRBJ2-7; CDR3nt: TGTGCCAGCAGCTTAGGCCGGGACTACGAGCAGTACTTC; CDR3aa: CASSLGRDYEQYF
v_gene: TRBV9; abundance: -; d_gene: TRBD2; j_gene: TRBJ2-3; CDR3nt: TGTGCCAGCAGCAAGGGCGGGGGGCTAAACCTGATCACAGATACGCAGTATTTT; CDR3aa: CASSKGGGLNLITDTQYF
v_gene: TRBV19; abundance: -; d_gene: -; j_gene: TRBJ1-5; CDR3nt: TGTGCCAGTAGTATTGGGGGGTGGCAGCCCCAGCATTTT; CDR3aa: CASSIGGWQPQHF
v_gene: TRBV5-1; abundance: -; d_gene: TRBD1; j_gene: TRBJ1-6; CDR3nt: TGCGCCAGCAGCCCAAATCGACAGGGAGCGAATTCACCCCTCCACTTT; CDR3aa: CASSPNRQGANSPLHF
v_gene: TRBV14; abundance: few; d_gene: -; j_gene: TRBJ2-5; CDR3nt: TGTGCCAGCAGCCAAGGGGCGGGGGCGTACGAGACCCAGTACTTC; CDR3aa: CASSQGAGAYETQYF
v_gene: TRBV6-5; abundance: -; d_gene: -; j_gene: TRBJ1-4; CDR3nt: TGTGCCAGCAAACCGGGGGGCAGAAATGAAAAACTGTTTTTT; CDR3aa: CASKPGGRNEKLFF
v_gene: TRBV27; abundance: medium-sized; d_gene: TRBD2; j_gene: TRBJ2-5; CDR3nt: TGTGCCAGCAGTTTTATAGCGGGGGGTGGGGAGACCCAGTACTTC; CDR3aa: CASSFIAGGGETQYF
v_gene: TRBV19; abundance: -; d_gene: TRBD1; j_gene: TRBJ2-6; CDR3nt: TGTGCCAGTAGCCCAGGACAGGGGTATTCTGGGGCCAACGTCCTGACTTTC; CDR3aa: CASSPGQGYSGANVLTF
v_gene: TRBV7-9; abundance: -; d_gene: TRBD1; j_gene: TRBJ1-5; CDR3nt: TGTGCCAGCAGCGACAGGGTTGGAAATCAGCCCCAGCATTTT; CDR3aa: CASSDRVGNQPQHF
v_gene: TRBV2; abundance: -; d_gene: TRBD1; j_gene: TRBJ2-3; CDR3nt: TGTGCCAGCAGTGGGTTGACAGGGGTAACAGATACGCAGTATTTT; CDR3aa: CASSGLTGVTDTQYF
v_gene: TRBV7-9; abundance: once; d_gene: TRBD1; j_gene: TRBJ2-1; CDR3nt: TGTGCCAGCAGCGTTCGGGACAGGGTCAATGAGCAGTTCTTC; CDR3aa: CASSVRDRVNEQFF
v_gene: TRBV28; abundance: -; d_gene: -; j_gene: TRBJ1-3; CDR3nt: TGTGCCAGCATGGAGGAATCGAGTATTGGAAACACCATATATTTT; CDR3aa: CASMEESSIGNTIYF
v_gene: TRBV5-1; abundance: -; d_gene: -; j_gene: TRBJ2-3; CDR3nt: TGCGCCAGCAGCTTGGGGTGGCTTACAGATACGCAGTATTTT; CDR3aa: CASSLGWLTDTQYF
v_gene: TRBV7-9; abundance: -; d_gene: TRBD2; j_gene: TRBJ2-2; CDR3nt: TGTGCCAGCAGCCTAGCGGGGAGGACCGGGGAGCTGTTTTTT; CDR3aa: CASSLAGRTGELFF
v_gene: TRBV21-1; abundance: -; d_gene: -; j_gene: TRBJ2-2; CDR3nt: TGTGCCAGCAGCAAAGCCGGTAGCCTCACCGGGGAGCTGTTTTTT; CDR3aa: CASSKAGSLTGELFF
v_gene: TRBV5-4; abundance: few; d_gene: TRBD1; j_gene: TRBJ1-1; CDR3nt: TGTGCCAGCAGATCTCGACAGGGGGACTACACTGAAGCTTTCTTT; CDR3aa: CASRSRQGDYTEAFF
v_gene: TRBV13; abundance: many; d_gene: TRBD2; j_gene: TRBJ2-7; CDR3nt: TGTGCCAGCAGCCTGGCGCGGGGGGACTACGAGCAGTACTTC; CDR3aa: CASSLARGDYEQYF
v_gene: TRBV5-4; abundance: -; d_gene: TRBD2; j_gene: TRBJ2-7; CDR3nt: TGTGCCAGCAGCTTGGCCGGCAGGGGCGGGGGGGCCGGTTACGAGCAGTACTTC; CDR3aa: CASSLAGRGGGAGYEQYF
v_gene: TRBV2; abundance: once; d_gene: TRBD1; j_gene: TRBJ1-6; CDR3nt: TGTGCCAGCAGAAACAGGGGGAACTATAATTCACCCCTCCACTTT; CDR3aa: CASRNRGNYNSPLHF
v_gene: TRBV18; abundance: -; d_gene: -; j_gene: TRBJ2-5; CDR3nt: TGTGCCAGCTCACCGAACAGTCTAGAGACCCAGTACTTC; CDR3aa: CASSPNSLETQYF
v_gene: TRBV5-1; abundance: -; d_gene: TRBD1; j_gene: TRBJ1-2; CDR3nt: TGCGCCAGCAGCAAATTAACAGGGGGCGCTTCGAAAGGGACCTATGGCTACACCTTC; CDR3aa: CASSKLTGGASKGTYGYTF
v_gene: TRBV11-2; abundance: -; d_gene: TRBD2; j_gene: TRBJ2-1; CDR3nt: TGTGCCAGCAGCTCCCGAACCCCTAGCGGGGTCTACAATGAGCAGTTCTTC; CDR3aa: CASSSRTPSGVYNEQFF
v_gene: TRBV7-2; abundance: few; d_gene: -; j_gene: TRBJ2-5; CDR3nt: TGTGCCAGCAGCTTTGGGGGGTACCAAGAGACCCAGTACTTC; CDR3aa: CASSFGGYQETQYF
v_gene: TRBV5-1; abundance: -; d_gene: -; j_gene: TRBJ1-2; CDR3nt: TGCGCCAGCAGCTTGGCCGACTGGGAAGGGGGCTATGGCTACACCTTC; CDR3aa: CASSLADWEGGYGYTF
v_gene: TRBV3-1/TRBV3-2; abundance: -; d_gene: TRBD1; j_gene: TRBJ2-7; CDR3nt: TGTGCCAGCAGCCAAGATTCGGGGACAGTCTACAACTTC; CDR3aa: CASSQDSGTVYNF
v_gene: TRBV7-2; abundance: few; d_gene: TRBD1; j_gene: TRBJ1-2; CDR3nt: TGTGCCAGCAGCTTAGCGGTTCAGGGGGCTAACTATGGCTACACCTTC; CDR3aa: CASSLAVQGANYGYTF
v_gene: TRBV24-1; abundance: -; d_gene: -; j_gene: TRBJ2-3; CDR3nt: TGTGCCACCAGTGATCCGAGAGGGAGAGATACGCAGTATTTT; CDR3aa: CATSDPRGRDTQYF
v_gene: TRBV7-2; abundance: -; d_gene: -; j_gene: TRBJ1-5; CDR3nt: TGTGCCAGCAGCTGGAACGGAATGGAGGGACCCCAGCATTTT; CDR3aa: CASSWNGMEGPQHF
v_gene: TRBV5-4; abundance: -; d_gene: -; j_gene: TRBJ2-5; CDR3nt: TGTGCCAGCAGCTTGGATGGCGGGGCGGAGACCCAGTACTTC; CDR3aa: CASSLDGGAETQYF
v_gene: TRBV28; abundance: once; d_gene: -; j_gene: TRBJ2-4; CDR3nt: TGTGCCAGCAGTTTAGGCCAGGCCAAAAACATTCAGTACTTC; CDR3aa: CASSLGQAKNIQYF
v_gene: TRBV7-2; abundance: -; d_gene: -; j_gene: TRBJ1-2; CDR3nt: TGTGCCAGCAGCTTAGCGGGGCAGCCCAGGGGAAACTATGGCTACACCTTC; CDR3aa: CASSLAGQPRGNYGYTF
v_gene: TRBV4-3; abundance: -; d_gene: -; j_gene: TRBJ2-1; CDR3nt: TGCGCCAGCAGCCAAGATCCTGGCCAGTACAATGAGCAGTTCTTC; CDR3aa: CASSQDPGQYNEQFF
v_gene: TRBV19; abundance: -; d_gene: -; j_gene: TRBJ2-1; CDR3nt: TGTGCCAGTAGTCTCAGGGGTAATGAGCAGTTCTTC; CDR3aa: CASSLRGNEQFF
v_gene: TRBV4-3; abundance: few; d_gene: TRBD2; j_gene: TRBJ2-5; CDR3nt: TGCGCCAGCAGCCGGGAGGGGACTAGTAAAGAGACCCAGTACTTC; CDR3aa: CASSREGTSKETQYF
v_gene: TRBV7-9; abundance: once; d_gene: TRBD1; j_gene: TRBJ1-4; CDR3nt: TGTGCCAGCAGCTCGGACAGGGCAAGCGAAAAACTGTTTTTT; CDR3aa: CASSSDRASEKLFF
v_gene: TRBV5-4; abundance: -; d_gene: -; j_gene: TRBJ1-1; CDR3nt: TGTGCCAGCAGCCTAAGAGAACAGGGGAACACTGAAGCTTTCTTT; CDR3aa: CASSLREQGNTEAFF
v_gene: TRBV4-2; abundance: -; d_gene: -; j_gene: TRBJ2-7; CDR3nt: TGTGCCAGCAGCCCCCCTGCAGACTTTCCCTTGGTCGAGCAGTACTTC; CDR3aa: CASSPPADFPLVEQYF
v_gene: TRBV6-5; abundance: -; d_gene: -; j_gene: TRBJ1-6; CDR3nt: TGTGCCAGCAGTCTCCTCTATTCACCCCTCCACTTT; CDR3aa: CASSLLYSPLHF
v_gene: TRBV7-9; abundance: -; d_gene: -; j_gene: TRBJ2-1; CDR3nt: TGTGCCAGCAGCTTAGATAGAGAGGCCAATGAGCAGTTCTTC; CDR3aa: CASSLDREANEQFF
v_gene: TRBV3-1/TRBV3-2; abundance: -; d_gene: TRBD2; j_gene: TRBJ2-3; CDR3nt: TGTGCCAGCAGCCAATCATCTAGCGGGGGGGCGACAGATACGCAGTATTTT; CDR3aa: CASSQSSSGGATDTQYF
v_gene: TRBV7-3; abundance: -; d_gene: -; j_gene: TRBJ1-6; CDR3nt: TGTGCCAGCAGCTTATCCCAGCGAGGAGCCCTCCACTTT; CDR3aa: CASSLSQRGALHF